This T cell receptor (beta chain) is drawn from a study of blood T cell repertoires in COVID-19. Study context: COVID-19 samples collected from the United States, Italy and Spain covered acute and convalescent phases. T cells, B-cell-depleted T cells, or PBMCs supplied cDNA or gDNA.

Authors' data handling: Reference gene primer amplification gave estimated nucleated cell counts. Assay used: immunoSEQ multiplex PCR; TCRdb lists only in-frame clones, some missing. From that table come the V and J calls and clone size; the DNA was used to work out D and trimming. The sample gives a few hundred thousand clones, around 85% of which show up once; around 2.1% is in the top ten. This CDR3 is 15 amino acids long. Germline-derived CDR1 and CDR2 are LGHDT and YNNKEL (reference sequence). Germline trimming cut 4 bases from V and 4 bases from J; bases unmatched to any gene: 9. The rearrangement uses TRBV3-1 (or the pseudogene TRBV3-2) and TRBJ2-5; 7 nucleotides agree with TRBD2. The source is a woman in her twenties or thirties who had recovered from COVID-19. Material: peripheral blood. As DNA, the CDR3 is TGTGCCAGCAGCCCTCCGAGCGGGGCTGGAGAGACCCAGTACTTC. This encodes CASSPPSGAGETQYF.